The 3 T cell receptor beta chains given below trace back to one sample, sequenced in a study of T cells in Graves' hyperthyroidism and ophthalmopathy. Amplified TCR beta CDR3 regions came from RNA transcripts. With the HTBI primer set, the TCR CDR3 went through a first round of RT-PCR. Each CDR3 protein is one row after TCRdb ran MiXCR on the multiplex PCR reads. Of hundreds of thousands of distinct CDR3 sequences listed, around a quarter are singletons. The sample taken for sequencing was blood. These receptor sequences come from a woman in her 30s with Graves' ophthalmopathy.

This clonotype was seen many times. The chain combines TRBV27 with TRBJ2-7, with 7 bases identical to TRBD2. CDR3 length equals 15 residues. The V gene end was trimmed by 5 bases and the J gene end by 4 bases; junction bases not matched to a gene: 11. Germline V gene lookup returns CDR1 MNHEY and CDR2 SMNVEV (reference sequence). The CDR3 region has the DNA TGTGCCAGCAGTCCCCTAAGAGCGGGGACTTACGAGCAGTACTTC. Translated, it gives CASSPLRAGTYEQYF.

This clonotype was counted a few times. The chain recombines TRBV20-1 with TRBJ2-7; D call uncertain. The CDR3 is 11 residues long. CDR1 and CDR2 from the germline V gene are DFQATT and SNEGSKA (reference sequence). Trimming pared 6 bases from V and 6 bases from J, leaving 12 bases between. The CDR3, as DNA: TGCAGTGCCGAACAAGCAATCGAGCAGTACTTC. This encodes CSAEQAIEQYF.

This clonotype was counted at least ten times. This rearrangement joins TRBV7-2 to TRBJ2-5; D is unresolved. The V gene lost 1 base and the J gene lost 2 bases, with 11 bases spanning the gap. The CDR3 loop spans 15 amino acids. CDR1 and CDR2 (germline): SGHTA, FQGNSA. CDR3 region: CASSLVLVPQETQYF. The CDR3 coding sequence is TGTGCCAGCAGCTTAGTGTTGGTACCTCAAGAGACCCAGTACTTC. Full variable domain (remainder filled in from reference TRBV7-2 and TRBJ2-5): GAGVSQSPSNKVTEKGKDVELRCDPISGHTALYWYRQSLGQGLEFLIYFQGNSAPDKSGLPSDRFSAERTGGSVSTLTIQRTQQEDSAVYLCASSLVLVPQETQYFGPGTRLLVL.